Listed below are T cell receptor beta chains from one sample, sequenced in a study of cytomegalovirus exposure and HLA in healthy donors. Generated by immunoSEQ multiplex PCR, the TCRdb table keeps only in-frame clones and is missing some. The repertoire consists of around 150,000 clones, with roughly 80% occurring once and the leading ten covering approximately 7%. What was sequenced was PBMCs. The receptor set was obtained from a young woman in good health and CMV-seropositive. Both conserved end residues are part of each CDR3. Each record gives: J gene, clone size, V gene, CDR3 protein. Some rows mark clone size as missing; the rest say once, few, many or name a class of expanded clone.

TRBJ2-3 | once | TRBV2 | CASSPQDTQYF
TRBJ1-6 | - | TRBV7-9 | CASSLDQGSPLHF
TRBJ2-7 | few | TRBV7-3 | CASSPYQGADYEQYF
TRBJ1-2 | - | TRBV7-9 | CASSQGQGDYGYTF
TRBJ1-2 | - | TRBV27 | CASSQSRGGYTF
TRBJ1-5 | - | TRBV7-8 | CASSLESGFRQPQHF
TRBJ1-1 | - | TRBV6-5 | CASSAHMNTEAFF
TRBJ1-2 | - | TRBV7-8 | CASSFDRGPNYGYTF
TRBJ2-1 | - | TRBV28 | CASSLPRGSYNEQFF
TRBJ1-4 | - | TRBV6-5 | CASRRTGGDEKLFF
TRBJ1-6 | - | TRBV5-4 | CASSRQGVNSPLHF
TRBJ1-1 | few | TRBV4-3 | CASSQRTATEAFF
TRBJ2-5 | - | TRBV5-1 | CASSLTGGEETQYF
TRBJ1-4 | few | TRBV5-1 | CASSFITGGSEKLFF
TRBJ1-2 | - | TRBV10-1 | CASKGTDYGYTF
TRBJ2-7 | - | TRBV7-8 | CASSLFPIADGQYF
TRBJ1-1 | - | TRBV4-3 | CASSRRQGALSTEAFF
TRBJ2-2 | few | TRBV7-9 | CASSFASEVTGELFF
TRBJ1-5 | once | TRBV9 | CASSVPGDRDWRNQPQHF
TRBJ2-6 | - | TRBV28 | CASSSYLARSGANVLTF
TRBJ1-6 | - | TRBV10-3 | CATGRDNNSPLHF
TRBJ1-6 | - | TRBV6-1 | CASSGVVRSPLHF
TRBJ2-3 | few | TRBV5-1 | CASSLAAQGWDTQYF
TRBJ1-2 | - | TRBV30 | CAWSVRRNYGYTF
TRBJ2-7 | few | TRBV5-6 | CASSRSGSSYEQYF
TRBJ1-2 | few | TRBV5-4 | CASSLQTGTGHGYTF
TRBJ1-5 | once | TRBV14 | CASSQGAKYNQPQHF
TRBJ1-1 | once | TRBV15 | CATSRDRWTEAFF
TRBJ2-2 | - | TRBV7-2 | CASSIGGASGTGELFF
TRBJ1-2 | - | TRBV9 | CASSRGGQVYGYTF
TRBJ2-7 | - | TRBV10-3 | CAITVRPGYEQYF
TRBJ1-3 | - | TRBV15 | CATNPGAGNTIYF
TRBJ2-1 | - | TRBV6-5 | CASSERRGDNEQFF
TRBJ2-7 | - | TRBV4-1 | CASSLRDRGIYEQYF
TRBJ1-2 | - | TRBV6-1 | CASRTAYYGYTF
TRBJ2-7 | few | TRBV18 | CASSPPPGGPLEQYF
TRBJ2-5 | - | TRBV6-5 | CARRETQYF
TRBJ1-4 | - | TRBV2 | CASSPLEGAGEKLFF